What follows is one TCR beta chain and its context. What it recognizes is unknown. Measured with immunoSEQ multiplex PCR; TCRdb has only the in-frame clones, and not every one. Among 110,000 to 150,000 clones listed, almost 85% were seen once. The entry originates in a study of cytomegalovirus exposure and HLA in healthy donors. Study-level background: In a later analysis, it was reported that the approximately 120 validation repertoires had been produced on the same platform as the 690 or so repertoires belonging to the first cohort. Study conclusions and caveats: Reportedly, diagnosis of cytomegalovirus status by the classifier showed high specificity and sensitivity. Specificity for CMV antigens was confirmed in vitro for a few of the CMV-associated chains.

Germline-derived CDR1 and CDR2 are MGHRA and YSYEKL. The ends were cut back, 1 base at V and 4 bases at J, with 9 bases in the middle. This CDR3 contains 14 residues. Sequencing used PBMCs. The chain couples TRBV4-1 to TRBJ2-3; tentative D call: TRBD2 (5 bases). The TCR was taken from a young woman in good health and CMV-seronegative. CDR3 residues: CASSQGSSADTQYF. In DNA form, the CDR3 reads TGCGCCAGCAGCCAAGGGAGTAGCGCAGATACGCAGTATTTT.